The clone carrying this TCR beta chain was counted a single time. Its matching antigen is unknown. Ipilimumab, 1 mg/kg, started 14 to 28 days after autologous transplant. The sample comes from a study of ipilimumab plus nivolumab after autologous stem cell transplantation. Background on the study: A median of about 8 nivolumab and 4 or 5 ipilimumab doses were given.

The CDR3 runs 13 residues. CDR1 and CDR2 from the germline V gene are MNHNS and SASEGT. V dropped 10 bases and J dropped 4 bases, with 16 bases sitting between them. Using immunoSEQ multiplex PCR, the repertoire was profiled, and TCRdb retains in-frame clones only, with some absent. The data hold approximately 84,000 clones, with approximately 83% observed a single time. Study results and limitations: The authors say TCR, Treg and microbiome findings warrant further study.

The sequencing used PBMCs, collected in a trial of ipilimumab plus nivolumab as post-transplant consolidation. This clonotype was obtained from a male donor with diffuse large B-cell lymphoma. The rearrangement joins TRBV6-1 to TRBJ2-5; tentative D call: TRBD2 (6 bases). The CDR3 reads CATNGGMGETQYF. The CDR3 DNA follows: TGTGCCACCAACGGGGGAATGGGAGAGACCCAGTACTTC.